This TCR beta chain stems from a study of beta chain features in type 1 diabetes. Broader study findings: In the patient group, naive, central memory and Treg TCRB repertoires seemed more alike than in the healthy donor group. All four CD4+ subsets of Type 1 diabetes patients contained TCRB CDR3s that were moderately but significantly shorter.

Reverse transcribing all isolated RNA meant expressed TCRB transcripts were sequenced. TCRdb's table, derived via immunoSEQ multiplex PCR, lists solely in-frame clones and lacks some. The table includes around 650,000 clones, 12% detected once. Isolation of CD4+ naive, central memory, regulatory and stem cell-like memory cells was achieved by sorting via CD45RO/CCR7/CD25/CD127/CD95/CD27. This clone has just a few counts. Its antigen is unknown. Germline assignment: CDR1 SEHNR and CDR2 FQNEAQ (reference sequence). The CDR3 loop spans 14 amino acids. Trimming cost V 2 bases and J 7 bases, with 12 bases left between them.

The sequence derives from a man between 25 and 39 years old with type 1 diabetes. The J gene is TRBJ2-1, the V gene TRBV7-9; weak D call: TRBD2 (5 bases). The sequencing sample was made of naive CD4+ T cells from blood. The CDR3 bases are TGTGCCAGCAGCTTACGGGTTCTAGCAAATGAGCAGTTCTTC. Translating it yields CASSLRVLANEQFF.